The source of this T cell receptor beta chain is a study of CD8+ T cells in alopecia areata. Treatment specified: oral pan-JAK inhibitor, 5-10 mg twice daily. Lesional scalp punch biopsies and peripheral blood came from alopecia areata patients. Study conclusions and caveats: Affected scalp, especially in alopecia totalis/universalis, had a higher clonality than normal scalp did. On tofacitinib, scalp clonality and expanded CD8+ clones among top 100 fell significantly.

On this clone: The antigen remains unidentified.

Sequencing used cDNA as its template, made by extracting RNA and reverse transcribing it. Sequencing was performed with immunoSEQ multiplex PCR; in TCRdb, only in-frame clones are kept and a portion is missing. This repertoire shows roughly 180,000 clones, more than 55% found once; its top ten account for approximately 3.4%. The ends lost 0 bases at V and 6 bases at J; junction bases unmatched: 3. CDR3 size: 14 residues. The germline V gene encodes CDR1 GTSNPN and CDR2 SVGIG (reference sequence). The chain employs TRBV30 and TRBJ1-5; 9 bases agree with TRBD1. The specimen comprised CD4+ T cells sorted from blood, sampled at week 4, from a patient treated with tofacitinib. The TCR was taken from a human donor with alopecia areata. The CDR3 DNA reads as TGTGCCTGGAGTGTAGGACAGGGGCCTCAGCCCCAGCATTTT. As protein: CAWSVGQGPQPQHF.